The 25 T cell receptor beta chains reported below all come from one sample, sequenced in a study of vaccination and CD4 T cells after COVID-19. These receptors' targets are unknown. Cultured CD4+ T-cell DNA underwent Oncomine TCR Beta short-read sequencing. TCRdb fed the PCR reads into MiXCR, producing one record per CDR3 protein. The sample contains 15,000 or so distinct CDR3 sequences, 40% to 60% of which appear only once. Treatment: roughly 10-day PBMC culture with coronavirus spike peptide pools or control peptides (ViraFEST assay). Here the sequenced sample was CD4+ T cells from blood, cultured in vitro, taken before SARS-CoV-2 vaccination. The receptors derive from a human donor who had recovered from COVID-19.

Here the CDR3 DNA reads TGCGCCAGCAGCCCCGAGGGCGTAGCTAACTATGGCTACACCTTC. Residues: CASSPEGVANYGYTF. The chain is built from TRBV5-1 and TRBJ1-2, with D unresolved. The CDR3 totals 15 residues. The ends were cut back, 4 bases at V and 0 bases at J, with 13 bases in the middle. Per the germline V gene, CDR1 is SGHRS and CDR2 is YFSETQ. Supplemented by reference TRBV5-1 and TRBJ1-2, the full variable domain reads KAGVTQTPRYLIKTRGQQVTLSCSPISGHRSVSWYQQTPGQGLQFLFEYFSETQRNKGNFPGRFSGRQFSNSRSEMNVSTLELGDSALYLCASSPEGVANYGYTFGSGTRLTVV.

V and J are TRBV7-3 and TRBJ2-1; D gene uncertain. The CDR3 consists of 15 residues. V lost 2 bases and J 1 base, leaving 9 bases between the germline ends. CDR1 is SGHTA and CDR2 is FQGTGA in the germline V gene. Written as DNA, the CDR3 is TGTGCCAGCAGCTTAGGCCGTGGTTCCTACAATGAGCAGTTCTTC. Its protein is CASSLGRGSYNEQFF.

The chain uses TRBV19 and TRBJ1-2; no clear D gene. Germline V gene sequence: CDR1 LNHDA, CDR2 SQIVND (reference sequence). This CDR3 is built from 13 residues. Trimming removed 1 base from V and 2 bases from J, with 5 bases in between. Written as DNA, the CDR3 is TGTGCCAGTAGTATAGGACGGAACTATGGCTACACCTTC. Translation gives CASSIGRNYGYTF.

The chain is built from TRBV2 and TRBJ1-1; no firm D call. The CDR3 extends over 14 amino acids. Trimming shortened V by 6 bases and J by 10 bases, and 21 bases separated the two germline ends. Germline-derived CDR1 and CDR2 are SNHLY and FYNNEI. CDR3 residues: CASSDQVQATTAFF. CDR3 bases: TGTGCCAGCAGCGATCAGGTTCAAGCAACAACAGCTTTCTTT.

The rearrangement uses TRBV6-1 and TRBJ2-7; possibly TRBD2 for D (5 bases). The CDR3 extends over 15 amino acids. Germline CDR1 MNHNS, CDR2 SASEGT. The V end was cut by 5 bases, the J end by 3 bases, with 17 bases between. As DNA, the CDR3 is TGTGCCAGCAGTCCTACGGGAACAGCTTACTACGAGCAGTACTTC. It encodes CASSPTGTAYYEQYF.

There are a few counts of this clonotype. The V gene is TRBV6-5, the J gene TRBJ2-5; no clear D. The germline CDR1 and CDR2 sequences are MNHEY and SVGAGI. The CDR3 runs 11 residues. Trimming took 0 bases from V and 5 from J, leaving 1 base between them. In DNA, the CDR3 is TGTGCCAGCAGTTACTCCGAGACCCAGTACTTC. Translating gives CASSYSETQYF.

This clonotype was seen a few times. The genes are TRBV2 and TRBJ2-5; the D gene could be TRBD1 or TRBD2 (7 bases each). The CDR3 covers 13 residues. V was clipped by 8 bases and J by 4 bases, with 14 bases between them. The germline CDR1 and CDR2 sequences are SNHLY and FYNNEI. The CDR3 protein is CASSTGRVETQYF. CDR3 nucleotides: TGTGCCAGCTCGACAGGGAGGGTAGAGACCCAGTACTTC.

This clonotype showed up just a few times. The chain uses TRBV20-1 and TRBJ2-3; D unclear. Per the germline V gene, CDR1 is DFQATT and CDR2 is SNEGSKA (reference sequence). The CDR3 consists of 14 residues. Trimming left V 3 bases short and J 0 bases short, with 10 bases between. For the CDR3, the DNA is TGCAGTGCTAGTTCAGCTTCTAGCACAGATACGCAGTATTTT. Translation: CSASSASSTDTQYF.

The J gene is TRBJ2-1, the V gene TRBV5-6, with 9 nucleotides matching TRBD2. The germline CDR1 and CDR2 sequences are SGHDT and YYEEEE. This CDR3 is built from 15 residues. V shed 1 base, J shed 8 bases, and the junction held 7 bases outside the gene matches. CDR3 residues: CASSLRLAGRDEQFF. DNA for the CDR3: TGTGCCAGCAGCTTGAGGCTAGCGGGAAGGGATGAGCAGTTCTTC.

This clonotype was seen once. The CDR3, as DNA: TGTGCCAGCAGCTTACCGGGGCCAGGGGATCGCGAGCAGTACTTC. As protein: CASSLPGPGDREQYF. J is TRBJ2-7 and V is TRBV7-9; maybe TRBD1 (6 bases). This CDR3 spans 15 amino acids. Germline values: CDR1 SEHNR, CDR2 FQNEAQ (reference sequence). The V end was cut by 2 bases, the J end by 6 bases, with 17 bases between.

This clonotype came up once. The chain combines TRBV28 with TRBJ2-7; 12 nucleotides line up with TRBD2. Per germline, CDR1 MDHEN and CDR2 SYDVKM. V shed 5 bases and J 3 bases; nucleotides not matched to a gene: 2. The CDR3 has 14 residues. CDR3 loop: CASSPTSGGYEQYF. CDR3 nucleotide sequence: TGTGCCAGCAGTCCGACTAGCGGGGGCTACGAGCAGTACTTC.

This clonotype was seen only a few times. The genes are TRBV7-2 and TRBJ2-5; 7 positions agree with TRBD2. V lost 2 bases, J lost 2 bases, and 5 bases stayed unmatched. The CDR3 consists of 15 residues. Germline lookup yields CDR1 SGHTA and CDR2 FQGNSA. In nucleotides, the CDR3 is TGTGCCAGCAGCTTATTGGCGGGAGTACAAGAGACCCAGTACTTC. Translation: CASSLLAGVQETQYF.

This rearrangement joins TRBV20-1 to TRBJ1-5, with TRBD1 identical over 8 bases. Unmatched junction bases numbered 7, after V lost 3 bases and J lost 6 bases. Germline-derived CDR1 and CDR2 are DFQATT and SNEGSKA (reference sequence). CDR3 length: 14 residues. The CDR3 region is CSARGDRSGQPQHF. The CDR3 nucleotides read TGCAGTGCTAGGGGGGACAGGTCGGGTCAGCCCCAGCATTTT.

The rearrangement uses TRBV25-1 and TRBJ2-3; TRBD1 aligns across 10 bases. The CDR3 has 16 residues. V trimming: 8 bases; J trimming: 1 base; junction bases outside the gene matches: 9. CDR1 is MGHDK and CDR2 is SYGVNS in the germline V gene. The CDR3 spells CASAKPGTGGTDTQYF. The CDR3 DNA reads TGTGCCAGCGCAAAACCCGGGACAGGGGGCACAGATACGCAGTATTTT.

The genes are TRBV18 and TRBJ1-1; D unclear. The CDR3 contains 13 residues. CDR1 and CDR2 from the germline V gene are KGHSH and LQKENI. Trimming shortened V by 3 bases and J by 9 bases, and 14 bases separated the two germline ends. The CDR3 sequence is CASSPLSVRQAFF. DNA for the CDR3: TGTGCCAGCTCACCGCTTTCGGTACGCCAAGCTTTCTTT.

There are a few counts of this clonotype. The gene calls are TRBV19 and TRBJ1-6; D ambiguous. V lost 3 bases and J 9 bases, leaving 6 bases between the germline ends. The CDR3 covers 12 residues. The germline gives CDR1 LNHDA, CDR2 SQIVND (reference sequence). The CDR3 here is CASSIPASPLHF. In DNA form, the CDR3 reads TGTGCCAGTAGTATTCCGGCTTCACCCCTCCACTTT.

This clonotype was seen a handful of times. The chain combines TRBV6-5 with TRBJ2-5; TRBD2 is a possible D gene (7 bases). The CDR3 covers 14 residues. Germline CDR1 MNHEY, CDR2 SVGAGI. Trimming stripped 2 bases from V and 1 base from J, with 8 bases between. The CDR3 loop reads CASSYGGAQETQYF. The CDR3 DNA reads as TGTGCCAGCAGTTACGGGGGGGCCCAAGAGACCCAGTACTTC.

The J gene is TRBJ2-2, the V gene TRBV6-2 or TRBV6-3; 7 bases agree with TRBD2. This CDR3 contains 15 residues. The ends lost 5 bases at V and 4 bases at J; junction bases unmatched: 7. Per the germline V gene, CDR1 is MNHEY and CDR2 is SVGEGT. The chain's CDR3 is CASSLAALSTGELFF. The DNA for the CDR3 is TGTGCCAGCAGTCTAGCGGCTTTGAGCACCGGGGAGCTGTTTTTT.

This clonotype was seen a few times. The V call is TRBV27, the J call TRBJ1-6; TRBD1 might be the D (6 bases). Trimming left V 8 bases short and J 5 bases short, with 10 bases between. The germline gives CDR1 MNHEY, CDR2 SMNVEV (reference sequence). This CDR3 region has 13 residues. In nucleotides, the CDR3 is TGTGCCAGCTCCCGACAGGATAATTCACCCCTCCACTTT. Its protein product is CASSRQDNSPLHF.

This chain joins TRBV7-9 and TRBJ2-2; 9 bases agree with TRBD1. V lost 5 bases to trimming and J lost 2 bases; unmatched junction nucleotides: 15. CDR3 length: 19 amino acids. In germline, CDR1 is SEHNR, CDR2 FQNEAQ (reference sequence). Written as DNA, the CDR3 is TGTGCCAGCAGCGGGGACAGGGCGAGAGCGGGACGAAACACCGGGGAGCTGTTTTTT. Translation gives CASSGDRARAGRNTGELFF.

The CDR3: CASSQEWGTEAFF. The CDR3 coding sequence is TGTGCCAGCAGCCAAGAATGGGGCACTGAAGCTTTCTTT. The genes are TRBV14 and TRBJ1-1, with no clear D. The germline V gene has CDR1 SGHDN and CDR2 FVKESK. There are 13 residues in the CDR3. Trimming cost V 0 bases and J 4 bases, with 6 bases left between them.

The chain uses TRBV30 and TRBJ1-4; TRBD1 matches 9 bases. The CDR3 covers 14 residues. From germline, CDR1 is GTSNPN and CDR2 SVGIG (reference sequence). V lost 2 bases to trimming and J lost 6 bases; unmatched junction nucleotides: 4. For the CDR3, the DNA is TGTGCCTGGAGTAGAGGGACAGGGTATGAAAAACTGTTTTTT. Encoded protein: CAWSRGTGYEKLFF. Drawing the rest from reference TRBV30 and TRBJ1-4, the complete variable domain is SQTIHQWPATLVQPVGSPLSLECTVEGTSNPNLYWYRQAAGRGLQLLFYSVGIGQISSEVPQNLSASRPQDRQFILSSKKLLLSDSGFYLCAWSRGTGYEKLFFGSGTQLSVL.

This clonotype was observed a few times. The chain combines TRBV2 with TRBJ2-5, with TRBD1 matching 10 bases. With 8 bases clipped from V and 3 bases from J, the junction kept 6 bases outside the gene matches. Germline V gives CDR1 SNHLY, CDR2 FYNNEI. This CDR3 has 14 amino acids. Written as DNA, the CDR3 is TGTGCCAGCGCCCCCGGGACAGGGGAAGAGACCCAGTACTTC. Translation: CASAPGTGEETQYF.

V is TRBV5-6 and J is TRBJ1-1; weak D call: TRBD1 (5 bases). V shed 2 bases and J shed 3 bases, with 14 bases lying between them. This CDR3 has 15 amino acids. Germline V gene sequence: CDR1 SGHDT, CDR2 YYEEEE. CDR3: CASSFTGGADTEAFF. CDR3 DNA: TGTGCCAGCAGCTTTACAGGAGGGGCCGACACTGAAGCTTTCTTT.

The V gene is TRBV20-1, the J gene TRBJ2-5; a weak D match, TRBD1 (6 bases). The CDR3 is made up of 17 amino acids. The V end lost 6 bases, the J end lost 4 bases, and 27 bases lay between the germline ends. CDR1 and CDR2 from the germline V gene are DFQATT and SNEGSKA (reference sequence). The CDR3 DNA follows: TGCAGTGCCAGCAGTTCTGGAAAGCCGGGACATCGAGAGACCCAGTACTTC. Encoded protein: CSASSSGKPGHRETQYF.